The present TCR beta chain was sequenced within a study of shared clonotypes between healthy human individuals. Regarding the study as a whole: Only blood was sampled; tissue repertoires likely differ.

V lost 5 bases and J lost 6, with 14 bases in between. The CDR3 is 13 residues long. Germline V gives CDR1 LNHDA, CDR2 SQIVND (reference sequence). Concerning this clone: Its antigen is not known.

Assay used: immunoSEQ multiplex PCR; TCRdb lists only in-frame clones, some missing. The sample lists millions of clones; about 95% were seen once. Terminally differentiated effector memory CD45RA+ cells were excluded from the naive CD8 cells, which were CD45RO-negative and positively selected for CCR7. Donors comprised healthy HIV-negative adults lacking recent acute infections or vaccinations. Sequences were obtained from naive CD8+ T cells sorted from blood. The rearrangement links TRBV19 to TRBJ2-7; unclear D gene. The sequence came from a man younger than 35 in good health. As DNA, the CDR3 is TGTGCCAGTAGTCCAGGATTGGGGATCGAGCAGTACTTC. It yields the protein CASSPGLGIEQYF.